Shown below are 15 T cell receptor beta chains from a single sample sequenced in a study of shared T cell receptors in the human thymus (dated by TCRdb to the early 2020s). Libraries came from the immunoSEQ multiplex PCR assay. Not all clones reach the TCRdb copy of this immuneACCESS table, which keeps in-frame sequences only. Checked studies attribute under half of the gap to unresolved V genes and leave the rest unexplained. The sample table lists some 700,000 clones, roughly 90% of them with a count of one. Of the sample, 0.0085% to 0.012% falls within the top ten clones. Separately, the same data were catalogued under a study of human thymus T cells.

The sequenced material came from thymocytes. Every receptor here comes from a boy less than two years old with a congenital heart defect. Donor details come from another sample of the same person, matched by shared clones.

The chain links TRBV6-4 to TRBJ2-3; weak D call: TRBD2 (6 bases). The germline gives CDR1 MRHNA, CDR2 SNTAGT. The CDR3 consists of 16 residues. The V gene lost 5 bases and the J gene lost 2 bases, with 17 bases spanning the gap. The CDR3 DNA follows: TGTGCCAGCAGTAAGTCCCCTAGCGAGCCCACAGATACGCAGTATTTT. Its protein is CASSKSPSEPTDTQYF.

This clone was recorded only once. V usage is TRBV28 and J usage is TRBJ2-1; weak D call: TRBD1 (6 bases). CDR3 length equals 15 residues. The germline V gene has CDR1 MDHEN and CDR2 SYDVKM. The V gene lost 6 bases and the J gene lost 5 bases, with 17 bases spanning the gap. The CDR3 sequence: CASSPKSQGDNEQFF. CDR3 in DNA: TGTGCCAGCAGCCCGAAATCACAGGGAGACAATGAGCAGTTCTTC.

The rearrangement uses TRBV5-6 and TRBJ1-1, with TRBD1 as a possible D gene (6 bases). CDR3 length: 13 residues. V lost 3 bases, J lost 7 bases, and 13 bases lay in between. Germline V gene lookup returns CDR1 SGHDT and CDR2 YYEEEE. The CDR3 DNA sequence: TGTGCCAGCAGCTCCCCCGGGACAAATGAAGCTTTCTTT. Encoded protein: CASSSPGTNEAFF. Full variable domain (remainder filled in from reference TRBV5-6 and TRBJ1-1): DAGVTQSPTHLIKTRGQQVTLRCSPKSGHDTVSWYQQALGQGPQFIFQYYEEEERQRGNFPDRFSGHQFPNYSSELNVNALLLGDSALYLCASSSPGTNEAFFGQGTRLTVV.

V and J are TRBV29-1 and TRBJ1-1; TRBD1 agrees at 8 bases. V shed 4 bases and J 0 bases; nucleotides not matched to a gene: 16. This CDR3 comprises 18 residues. CDR1 is SQVTM and CDR2 is ANQGSEA in the germline V gene. The chain's CDR3 is CSVAWKTGAGGMNTEAFF. CDR3 sequence (DNA): TGCAGCGTTGCCTGGAAGACAGGGGCTGGTGGAATGAACACTGAAGCTTTCTTT. The full variable domain, rest sourced from reference TRBV29-1 and TRBJ1-1, is SAVISQKPSRDICQRGTSLTIQCQVDSQVTMMFWYRQQPGQSLTLIATANQGSEATYESGFVIDKFPISRPNLTFSTLTVSNMSPEDSSIYLCSVAWKTGAGGMNTEAFFGQGTRLTVV.

This clone was detected a few times. The rearrangement joins TRBV7-3 to TRBJ2-7; TRBD2 matches at 8 bases. The CDR3 loop spans 18 amino acids. V lost 5 bases to trimming and J lost 2 bases; unmatched junction nucleotides: 17. Germline V lookup: CDR1 SGHTA, CDR2 FQGTGA. The CDR3 nucleotides read TGTGCCAGCAGCCCCATAGCCGGGGGGGTAGGGGGACCCTACGAGCAGTACTTC. It translates to CASSPIAGGVGGPYEQYF. The full variable domain, in which reference TRBV7-3 and TRBJ2-7 provide the parts outside the CDR3, is GAGVSQTPSNKVTEKGKYVELRCDPISGHTALYWYRQSLGQGPEFLIYFQGTGAADDSGLPNDRFFAVRPEGSVSTLKIQRTERGDSAVYLCASSPIAGGVGGPYEQYFGPGTRLTVT.

The chain carries TRBV6-1 and TRBJ2-7, with 10 bases matching TRBD1. In germline, CDR1 is MNHNS, CDR2 SASEGT. With V trimmed by 2 bases and J by 3 bases, 4 bases remained unmatched. The CDR3 consists of 15 residues. The CDR3 protein is CASSETRTGGYEQYF. The CDR3 nucleotides are TGTGCCAGCAGTGAAACGAGGACAGGGGGCTACGAGCAGTACTTC.

V and J are TRBV4-3 and TRBJ1-2, with 7 nucleotides matching TRBD1. Germline values: CDR1 LGHNA, CDR2 YSLEER. This CDR3 has 18 residues. J lost 6 bases, V lost 0 bases, and 16 bases had no gene match. CDR3 residues: CASSQEVGDRVGNNGYTF. The CDR3 nucleotides are TGCGCCAGCAGCCAAGAGGTGGGAGACAGGGTCGGGAATAATGGCTACACCTTC.

The chain couples TRBV7-6 to TRBJ2-7; TRBD2 agrees at 8 bases. The trim removed 2 bases at V and 5 bases at J, leaving 8 bases unmatched. Germline assignment: CDR1 SGHVS and CDR2 FNYEAQ. The CDR3 runs to 15 residues. The CDR3 nucleotides are TGTGCCAGCAGCTTAAGCGGGGGACTCTTCGACGAGCAGTACTTC. This codes for CASSLSGGLFDEQYF.

The gene calls are TRBV10-3 and TRBJ2-1; TRBD2 matches 11 bases. Germline assignment: CDR1 ENHRY and CDR2 SYGVKD. The V and J ends lost 10 bases and 9 bases, in that order; junction bases with no gene match: 17. CDR3 length: 16 residues. This CDR3 is CATGTSGQWGTGEQFF. The CDR3 DNA reads as TGTGCCACCGGGACTAGCGGACAATGGGGGACGGGTGAGCAGTTCTTC.

This rearrangement joins TRBV29-1 to TRBJ1-4, with 8 positions matching TRBD1. Germline V gene sequence: CDR1 SQVTM, CDR2 ANQGSEA. This CDR3 has 15 amino acids. V shed 1 base, J shed 7 bases, and the junction held 8 bases outside the gene matches. The CDR3 reads CSVEVKDRVGEKLFF. The CDR3 nucleotides read TGCAGCGTTGAAGTAAAGGACAGGGTGGGTGAAAAACTGTTTTTT.

The chain has TRBV7-9 and TRBJ1-5, with TRBD1 matching over 8 bases. Germline CDR1 is SEHNR and CDR2 is FQNEAQ (reference sequence). V trimming: 1 base; J trimming: 4 bases; junction bases outside the gene matches: 3. CDR3 size: 15 residues. CDR3 loop: CASSLGGQANQPQHF. The CDR3 DNA is TGTGCCAGCAGCTTAGGGGGACAGGCGAATCAGCCCCAGCATTTT.

V usage is TRBV4-1 and J usage is TRBJ2-5; 7 bases are a match to TRBD2. The germline CDR1 and CDR2 sequences are MGHRA and YSYEKL. Trimming at V came to 4 bases and at J to 5 bases, leaving 13 bases not matched to a gene. The CDR3 is 16 amino acids. CDR3 protein: CASSLRGSGPGETQYF. CDR3 nucleotide sequence: TGCGCCAGCAGCCTCCGCGGGAGCGGCCCCGGGGAGACCCAGTACTTC.

In DNA, the CDR3 is TGTGCCAGCAGCCGTCCTAGACGACAGGGGGATGGGGGCAATCAGCCCCAGCATTTT. It yields the protein CASSRPRRQGDGGNQPQHF. V and J are TRBV4-2 and TRBJ1-5, with TRBD1 matching 9 bases. V was pared by 4 bases and J by 2 bases, with 15 bases of the junction left unmatched. The CDR3 length is 19 residues. Per the germline V gene, CDR1 is LGHNA and CDR2 is YNFKEQ.

CDR3 sequence reads: CASSDSPGDGYTF. The CDR3 nucleotides are TGTGCCAGCAGTGACTCACCAGGGGACGGCTACACCTTC. V and J are TRBV6-4 and TRBJ1-2, with a tentative D call TRBD1 (6 bases). V was shortened by 0 bases and J by 8 bases, with 10 bases between the two germline ends. The CDR3 has 13 residues. Germline CDR1 is MRHNA and CDR2 is SNTAGT.

The chain is built from TRBV5-1 and TRBJ2-5, with 10 bases aligning to TRBD1. With 4 bases clipped from V and 3 bases from J, the junction kept 9 bases outside the gene matches. The V gene's germline CDR1 is SGHRS and CDR2 YFSETQ. The CDR3 totals 16 residues. In nucleotides, the CDR3 is TGCGCCAGCAGCATGACAGGGGGCGGCATCGAAGAGACCCAGTACTTC. Translation: CASSMTGGGIEETQYF.